The sequence of this T cell receptor (beta chain) was determined in a study of cytomegalovirus exposure and HLA in healthy donors. Study observations and caveats: Differences between HLA loci emerged in a later analysis of TCR association rates, with DRB1 most and HLA-C fewest. V- and J-gene trimming of TCR beta was linked (in a later analysis) to a missense DCLRE1C variant.

Worth noting for this clone: Its antigen remains unidentified.

PCR involved 60 Vbeta and 13 Jbeta primers. Produced via immunoSEQ multiplex PCR; TCRdb's table is partial and in-frame only. The sample consists of 150,000 to 170,000 clones, roughly four fifths of them appearing once. This CDR3 is built from 13 residues. V gave up 6 bases and J gave up 9 bases, with 15 bases separating them. Germline values: CDR1 SNHLY, CDR2 FYNNEI. This receptor was taken from a man younger than 35 in good health and CMV-seronegative. The sample taken for sequencing was PBMCs. This chain uses TRBV2 with TRBJ2-1, with D perhaps matching TRBD2 (6 bases). In DNA, the CDR3 is TGTGCCAGCAGGGTGCCTCCCGGGGGTGAGCAGTTCTTC. Translation: CASRVPPGGEQFF.